This T cell receptor (beta chain) was found in a study of T cells in Graves' hyperthyroidism and ophthalmopathy. Overall study context: The authors collected peripheral blood at initial diagnosis, before any treatment. Study findings and constraints: Ophthalmopathy was distinguished from stable hyperthyroidism by 13 V-J signatures.

Amplified TCR beta CDR3 regions came from RNA transcripts. During a first-round RT-PCR of the TCR CDR3, the HTBI primer set was used. TCRdb reanalysed the multiplex PCR reads using MiXCR and keeps one entry per CDR3 protein. The sample contains hundreds of thousands of distinct CDR3 sequences, around 39% of which appear only once. CDR1 is ENHRY and CDR2 is SYGVKD in the germline V gene. This CDR3 has 14 residues. This clonotype appeared once. The antigen is unknown. The junction does not match germline at one end; this may be a read error. Orbital computed tomography and thyroid ultrasound, together with serum TRAb and thyroxine and clinical symptoms, were used for diagnoses.

The chain is built from TRBV10-3 and TRBJ1-1; no firm D call. This clonotype originated in a man younger than 35 with Graves' hyperthyroidism. The sequenced sample was blood. As DNA, the CDR3 is TGTGCCAGCAGTTACTCGCTAGGGAACGCTGAAGCTTTCTTT. Translated: CASSYSLGNAEAFF.